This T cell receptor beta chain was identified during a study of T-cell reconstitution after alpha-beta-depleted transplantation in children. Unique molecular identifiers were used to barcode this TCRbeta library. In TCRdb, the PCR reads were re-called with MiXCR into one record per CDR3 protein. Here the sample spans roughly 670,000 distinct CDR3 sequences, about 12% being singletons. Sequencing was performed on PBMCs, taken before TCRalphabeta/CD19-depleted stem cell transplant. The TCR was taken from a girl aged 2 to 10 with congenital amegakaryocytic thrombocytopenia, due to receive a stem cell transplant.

The CDR3, as DNA: TGTGCCAGCAGTTTTAGGGACAGGCTTTACGAGCAGTACTTC. Residues: CASSFRDRLYEQYF. This chain joins TRBV6-5 and TRBJ2-7, with TRBD1 identical over 8 bases. The CDR3 is 14 residues long. CDR1 and CDR2 from the germline V gene are MNHEY and SVGAGI. J was trimmed by 4 bases and V by 4 bases; bases with no gene match: 6.